These 13 T cell receptor beta chains were sequenced from one sample in a study of blood T cell repertoires in COVID-19. The method was immunoSEQ multiplex PCR; TCRdb's version includes in-frame clones alone and lacks a portion of them. The sample contains 100,000 to 120,000 clones, about four fifths of which appear only once. The sample taken for sequencing was peripheral blood. The receptors shown here come from a woman in her seventies with acute or convalescent COVID-19.

This chain uses TRBV2 with TRBJ2-1; 7 nucleotides agree with TRBD2. V gave up 7 bases and J gave up 4 bases; unmatched junction bases: 7. CDR1 is SNHLY, CDR2 FYNNEI, per germline. This CDR3 has 14 amino acids. The CDR3, as DNA: TGTGCCAGCAAGGATAGCGGGTGGTACAATGAGCAGTTCTTC. Its protein is CASKDSGWYNEQFF.

The chain links TRBV27 to TRBJ2-2; D is unclear. CDR3 length equals 13 residues. The ends were cut back, 3 bases at V and 2 bases at J, with 4 bases in the middle. In germline, CDR1 is MNHEY, CDR2 SMNVEV (reference sequence). The DNA of the CDR3 is TGTGCCAGCAGTTTCTCCAACACCGGGGAGCTGTTTTTT. This sequence encodes CASSFSNTGELFF.

V is TRBV27 and J is TRBJ1-1, with 9 positions matching TRBD1. Germline V gene lookup returns CDR1 MNHEY and CDR2 SMNVEV (reference sequence). The V and J ends lost 5 bases and 6 bases, in that order; junction bases with no gene match: 4. The CDR3 is 13 amino acids. In DNA form, the CDR3 reads TGTGCCAGCAGTAGAAACAGGGGGCCTGAAGCTTTCTTT. Its translation is CASSRNRGPEAFF.

The chain joins TRBV10-3 to TRBJ2-1, with 7 bases aligning to TRBD2. V lost 0 bases, J lost 2 bases, and 22 bases stayed unmatched. Germline V gene lookup returns CDR1 ENHRY and CDR2 SYGVKD. The CDR3 totals 22 residues. Here the CDR3 reads CAISESLTRTRDHPLTYNEQFF. The CDR3 DNA reads TGTGCCATCAGTGAGTCGCTTACACGGACTAGAGATCACCCCTTAACCTACAATGAGCAGTTCTTC.

V is TRBV7-3 and J is TRBJ2-1; 7 bases match TRBD2. CDR3 size: 15 residues. Looked up from germline, CDR1 is SGHTA and CDR2 is FQGTGA. With V trimmed by 5 bases and J by 10 bases, 14 bases remained unmatched. CDR3 sequence (DNA): TGTGCCAGCAGCCCAAAGCGGGGTTCTGTTACGGAGCAGTTCTTC. Its protein is CASSPKRGSVTEQFF.

The chain recombines TRBV10-3 with TRBJ1-5; D ambiguous. CDR1 ENHRY and CDR2 SYGVKD come from the germline V gene. CDR3 size: 14 residues. V dropped 4 bases and J dropped 1 base, with 8 bases sitting between them. CDR3 DNA: TGTGCCATCAGTGTGGTCGAGAGCAATCAGCCCCAGCATTTT. Translating it yields CAISVVESNQPQHF.

This sequence joins TRBV18 and TRBJ1-1; TRBD1 matches at 9 bases. With 3 bases clipped from V and 7 bases from J, the junction kept 15 bases outside the gene matches. Germline CDR1 is KGHSH and CDR2 is LQKENI. This CDR3 has 17 residues. The CDR3 coding sequence is TGTGCCAGCTCACCTCAAAATCGCGGGACAGGGTTCGGTGAAGCTTTCTTT. It codes for CASSPQNRGTGFGEAFF.

The chain is built from TRBV28 and TRBJ2-1, with 8 bases fitting TRBD1. This CDR3 has 16 residues. J was trimmed by 2 bases and V by 5 bases; bases with no gene match: 8. From germline, CDR1 is MDHEN and CDR2 SYDVKM. The CDR3 sequence: CASSPLWTGPYNEQFF. CDR3 sequence (DNA): TGTGCCAGCAGTCCCCTATGGACAGGGCCCTACAATGAGCAGTTCTTC.

V and J are TRBV28 and TRBJ1-6; 7 nucleotides match TRBD1. The CDR3 loop spans 16 amino acids. From germline, CDR1 is MDHEN and CDR2 SYDVKM. The V gene end was trimmed by 3 bases and the J gene end by 3 bases; junction bases not matched to a gene: 5. CDR3 in DNA: TGTGCCAGCAGTTTGGACAGGTCCTTCTATAATTCACCCCTCCACTTT. Translation: CASSLDRSFYNSPLHF.

V usage is TRBV4-1 and J usage is TRBJ2-1, with D possibly being TRBD1 (6 bases). With 4 bases removed from V and 5 bases from J, the gap between germline ends came to 15 bases. The CDR3 is made up of 15 amino acids. CDR1 MGHRA and CDR2 YSYEKL come from the germline V gene. CDR3 sequence reads: CASSPLAGQNNEQFF. In nucleotides, the CDR3 is TGCGCCAGCAGCCCCCTTGCTGGACAGAACAATGAGCAGTTCTTC.

The J gene is TRBJ2-7, the V gene TRBV28, with no clear D. CDR1 is MDHEN and CDR2 is SYDVKM in the germline V gene. V lost 5 bases and J lost 5, with 13 bases in between. The CDR3 is 13 amino acids. CDR3 nucleotide sequence: TGTGCCAGCAGTCCATCCTATCGGGACGAGCAGTACTTC. It is translated as CASSPSYRDEQYF.

The chain joins TRBV4-1 to TRBJ2-5; TRBD1 aligns across 8 bases. Looked up from germline, CDR1 is MGHRA and CDR2 is YSYEKL. The CDR3 length is 16 residues. The J segment lost 2 bases and the V segment lost 3 bases, leaving 8 bases of the junction unmatched. The CDR3 loop is CASSQTGGTGQETQYF. The DNA of the CDR3 is TGCGCCAGCAGCCAGACCGGCGGGACAGGTCAAGAGACCCAGTACTTC.

The V and J genes are TRBV18 and TRBJ2-1; 10 bases align to TRBD2. Germline loops: CDR1 KGHSH, CDR2 LQKENI. Unmatched junction bases numbered 4, after V lost 3 bases and J lost 2 bases. The CDR3 totals 16 residues. Here the CDR3 reads CASSPLTSGTYNEQFF. The CDR3 DNA sequence: TGTGCCAGCTCACCCCTAACTAGCGGGACCTACAATGAGCAGTTCTTC.